This T cell receptor beta chain emerged from a study of beta chain features in type 1 diabetes. As every portion of the isolated RNA was reverse transcribed, the sequencing read expressed TCRB transcripts. Only in-frame clones appear in the TCRdb table, and some are missing; sequencing was by immunoSEQ multiplex PCR. Counted here are about 180,000 clones, about 13% occurring once; the ten biggest clones make up 0.62%. The sequencing sample was made of central memory CD4+ T cells from blood. This TCR was sampled from a woman between 18 and 29 years old in good health.

The CDR3 protein is CASSSTSGGGYTF. CDR3 bases: TGTGCCAGCAGCTCGACAAGTGGGGGCGGCTACACCTTC. The gene calls are TRBV5-4 and TRBJ1-2, with D perhaps matching TRBD1 (6 bases). CDR3 length: 13 residues. Trimming cost V 3 bases and J 8 bases, with 14 bases left between them. The germline V gene has CDR1 SGHNT and CDR2 YYREEE (reference sequence).